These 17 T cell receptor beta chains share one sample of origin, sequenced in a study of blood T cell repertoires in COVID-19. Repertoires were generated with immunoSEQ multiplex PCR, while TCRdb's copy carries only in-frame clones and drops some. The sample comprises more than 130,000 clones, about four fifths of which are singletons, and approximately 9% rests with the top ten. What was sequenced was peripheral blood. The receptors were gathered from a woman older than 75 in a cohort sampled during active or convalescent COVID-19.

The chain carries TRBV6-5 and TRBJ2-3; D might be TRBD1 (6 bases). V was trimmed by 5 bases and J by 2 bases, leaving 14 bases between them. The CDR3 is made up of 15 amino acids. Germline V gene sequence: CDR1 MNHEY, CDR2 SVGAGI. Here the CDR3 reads CASSPIWGPTDTQYF. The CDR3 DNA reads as TGTGCCAGCAGTCCCATTTGGGGGCCCACAGATACGCAGTATTTT.

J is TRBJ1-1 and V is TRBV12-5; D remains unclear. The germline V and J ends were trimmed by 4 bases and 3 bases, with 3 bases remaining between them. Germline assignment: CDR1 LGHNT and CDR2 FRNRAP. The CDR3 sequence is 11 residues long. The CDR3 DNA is TGTGCTAGTGGTTCGTACACTGAAGCTTTCTTT. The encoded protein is CASGSYTEAFF. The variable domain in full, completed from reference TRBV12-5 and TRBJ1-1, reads DARVTQTPRHKVTEMGQEVTMRCQPILGHNTVFWYRQTMMQGLELLAYFRNRAPLDDSGMPKDRFSAEMPDATLATLKIQPSEPRDSAVYFCASGSYTEAFFGQGTRLTVV.

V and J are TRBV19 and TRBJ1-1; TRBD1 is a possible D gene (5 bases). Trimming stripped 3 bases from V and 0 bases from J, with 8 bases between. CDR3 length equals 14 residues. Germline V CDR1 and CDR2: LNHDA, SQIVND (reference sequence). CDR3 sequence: CASSILGLNTEAFF. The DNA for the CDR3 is TGTGCCAGTAGTATTTTGGGGCTGAACACTGAAGCTTTCTTT.

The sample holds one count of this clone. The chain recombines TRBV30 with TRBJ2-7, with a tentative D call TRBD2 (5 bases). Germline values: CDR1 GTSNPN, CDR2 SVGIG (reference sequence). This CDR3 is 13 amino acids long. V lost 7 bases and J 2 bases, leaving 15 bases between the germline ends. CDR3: CAFGVLSTYEQYF. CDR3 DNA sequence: TGTGCCTTCGGGGTTCTTTCAACCTACGAGCAGTACTTC.

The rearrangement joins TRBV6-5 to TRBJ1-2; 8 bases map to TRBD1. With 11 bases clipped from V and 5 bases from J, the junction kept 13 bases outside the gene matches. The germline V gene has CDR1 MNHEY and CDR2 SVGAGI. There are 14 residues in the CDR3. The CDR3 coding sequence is TGTGCCGGAAGGGCAGGGGGCTTAGGGTATGGCTACACCTTC. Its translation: CAGRAGGLGYGYTF.

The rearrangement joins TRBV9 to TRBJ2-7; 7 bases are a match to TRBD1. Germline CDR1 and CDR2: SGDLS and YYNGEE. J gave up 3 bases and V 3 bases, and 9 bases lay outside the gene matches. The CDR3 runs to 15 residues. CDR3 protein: CASSDDPGQFYEQYF. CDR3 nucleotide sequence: TGTGCCAGCAGCGATGACCCGGGACAGTTCTACGAGCAGTACTTC.

The CDR3 here is CASSLLEGDQETQYF. In nucleotides, the CDR3 is TGTGCCAGCAGTTTACTTGAGGGAGATCAAGAGACCCAGTACTTC. The genes are TRBV28 and TRBJ2-5, with a tentative D call TRBD2 (5 bases). From germline, CDR1 is MDHEN and CDR2 SYDVKM. V was clipped by 2 bases and J by 2 bases, with 12 bases between them. The CDR3 loop spans 15 amino acids. Combining the CDR3 with reference TRBV28 and TRBJ2-5 gives the whole variable domain DVKVTQSSRYLVKRTGEKVFLECVQDMDHENMFWYRQDPGLGLRLIYFSYDVKMKEKGDIPEGYSVSREKKERFSLILESASTNQTSMYLCASSLLEGDQETQYFGPGTRLLVL.

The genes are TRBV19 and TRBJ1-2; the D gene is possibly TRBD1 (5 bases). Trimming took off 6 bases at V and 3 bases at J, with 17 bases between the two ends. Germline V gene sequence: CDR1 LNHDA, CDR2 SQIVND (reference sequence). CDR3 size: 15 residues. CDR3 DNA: TGTGCCAGTAGGCGACCGACAGCTAGATACTATGGCTACACCTTC. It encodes CASRRPTARYYGYTF.

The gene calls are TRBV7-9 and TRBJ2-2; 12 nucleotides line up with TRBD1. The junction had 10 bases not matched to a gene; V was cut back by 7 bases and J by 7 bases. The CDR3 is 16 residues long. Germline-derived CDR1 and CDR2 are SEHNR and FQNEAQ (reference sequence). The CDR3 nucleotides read TGTGCCAGCATCGTACGCGGGACAGGGGGCCACGGGGAGCTGTTTTTT. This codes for CASIVRGTGGHGELFF.

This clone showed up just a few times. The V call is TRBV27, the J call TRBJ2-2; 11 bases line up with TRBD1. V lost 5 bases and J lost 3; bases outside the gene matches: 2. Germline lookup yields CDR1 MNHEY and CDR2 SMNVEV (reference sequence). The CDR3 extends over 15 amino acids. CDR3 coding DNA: TGTGCCAGCAGTGGACAGGGGGCTTACACCGGGGAGCTGTTTTTT. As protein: CASSGQGAYTGELFF.

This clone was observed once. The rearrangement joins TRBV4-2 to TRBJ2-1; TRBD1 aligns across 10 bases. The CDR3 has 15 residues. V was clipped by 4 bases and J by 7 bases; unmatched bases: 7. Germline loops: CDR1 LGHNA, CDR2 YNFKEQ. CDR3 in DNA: TGTGCCAGCAGCCGACAGGGGGCGTCGTTGAATGAGCAGTTCTTC. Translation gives CASSRQGASLNEQFF.

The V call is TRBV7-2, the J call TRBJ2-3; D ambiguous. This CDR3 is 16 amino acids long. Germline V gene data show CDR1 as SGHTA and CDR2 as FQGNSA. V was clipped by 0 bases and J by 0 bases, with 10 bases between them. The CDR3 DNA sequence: TGTGCCAGCAGCTTAGCCGCTACTCCTAGCACAGATACGCAGTATTTT. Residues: CASSLAATPSTDTQYF.

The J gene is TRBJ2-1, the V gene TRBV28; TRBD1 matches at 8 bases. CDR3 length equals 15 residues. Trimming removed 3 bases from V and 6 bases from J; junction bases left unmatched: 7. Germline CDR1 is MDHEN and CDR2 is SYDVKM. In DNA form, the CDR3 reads TGTGCCAGCAGTTTTCCAGGGGGCCTTCGCAATGAGCAGTTCTTC. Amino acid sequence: CASSFPGGLRNEQFF.

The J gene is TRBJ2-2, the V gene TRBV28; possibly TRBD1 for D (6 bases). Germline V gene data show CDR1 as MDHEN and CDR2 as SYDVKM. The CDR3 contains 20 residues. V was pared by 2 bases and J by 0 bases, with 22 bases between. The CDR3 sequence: CASSLGLWVNRETNTGELFF. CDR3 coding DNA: TGTGCCAGCAGTTTAGGGTTATGGGTGAACAGGGAAACGAACACCGGGGAGCTGTTTTTT.

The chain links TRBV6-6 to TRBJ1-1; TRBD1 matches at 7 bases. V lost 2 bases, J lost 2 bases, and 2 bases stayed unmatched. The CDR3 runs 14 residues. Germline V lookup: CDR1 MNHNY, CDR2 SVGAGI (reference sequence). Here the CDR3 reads CASSYGTANTEAFF. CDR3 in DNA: TGTGCCAGCAGTTACGGGACAGCTAACACTGAAGCTTTCTTT.

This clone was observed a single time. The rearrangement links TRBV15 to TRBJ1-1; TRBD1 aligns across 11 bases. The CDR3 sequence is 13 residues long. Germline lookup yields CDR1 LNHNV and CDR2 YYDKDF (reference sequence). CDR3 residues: CAYRDRGLTEAFF. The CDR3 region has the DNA TGTGCTTACCGGGACAGGGGGTTGACTGAAGCTTTCTTT.

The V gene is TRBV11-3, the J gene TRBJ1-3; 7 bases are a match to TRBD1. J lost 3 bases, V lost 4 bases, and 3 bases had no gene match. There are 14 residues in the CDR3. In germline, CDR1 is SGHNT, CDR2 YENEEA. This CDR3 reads CASSSGQFGNTIYF. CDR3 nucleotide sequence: TGTGCCAGCAGCTCGGGACAGTTTGGAAACACCATATATTTT.